The clone carrying this T cell receptor (beta chain) was observed a handful of times. Its antigen is not identified. These data come from a study of OX40 agonist ivuxolimab in advanced cancers. Whole-study context: Patients received intravenous ivuxolimab every 2 weeks at 0.01 to 10 mg/kg. Notes on the study in general: Expansion of clones was among the lowest in partial responders at 0.1-3.0 mg/kg. Normalized T-cell clonal expansion was also low in some nonresponders.

CDR3 length: 13 residues. V lost 7 bases, J lost 2 bases, and 4 bases stayed unmatched. Germline CDR1 ENHRY, CDR2 SYGVKD. Profiling relied on immunoSEQ multiplex PCR, and the TCRdb table lists in-frame clones only, not all of them. The sample records about 70,000 clones, over 85% being singletons. The specimen was CD4+ or CD8+ T cells sorted from blood, collected in a trial of the OX40 agonist ivuxolimab. The TCR sequence derives from an adult with an advanced solid tumor such as melanoma, head and neck, liver or kidney cancer. This chain uses TRBV10-3 with TRBJ1-2; TRBD1 matches 7 bases. CDR3 in amino acids: CAINRQGNYGYTF. CDR3 coding DNA: TGTGCCATCAACAGACAGGGAAACTATGGCTACACCTTC.